The source of this TCR beta chain is a study of shared clonotypes between healthy human individuals. As for the study in general: A few men and a couple of women, aged 18 to 49, were donors.

In the authors' methods: Filtering differed, since immunoSEQ gave only junction sequences and no quality scores. The assay was immunoSEQ multiplex PCR, and TCRdb's table has in-frame clones only and misses some. V and J calls and clone size are as listed in that table; D and trimming were resolved from the DNA. The sample yields 2 million to 2.5 million clones, around 95% seen once. As regards this clone: Its antigen remains unidentified.

The study, taken as a whole, reports: Among non-shared clonotypes, generation probabilities were lower than among those shared by all four donors. Sharing of clonotypes among donors was expected to vary with sequencing depth.

V was cut by 4 bases and J by 7 bases, with 14 bases left in between. The CDR3 runs 14 residues. Per germline, CDR1 MNHEY and CDR2 SMNVEV (reference sequence). This chain joins TRBV27 and TRBJ2-1; D is ambiguous. The receptor's source is a man aged 18 to 35 in good health. The sequenced sample consisted of naive CD4+ T cells sorted from blood. Regarding subset: CD45RA+ positively selected. CDR3 loop: CASSSLSLWNEQFF. Here the CDR3 DNA reads TGTGCCAGCAGTTCCCTGTCACTATGGAATGAGCAGTTCTTC.